The source of this T cell receptor (beta chain) is a study of T-cell reconstitution after alpha-beta-depleted transplantation in children. This clonotype was counted ten times or more. Unique molecular identifiers were built into the TCRbeta library. Using its own MiXCR run on the PCR reads, TCRdb lists one record per CDR3 protein. Of about 200,000 distinct CDR3 sequences listed, more than 12% were seen once; the top ten hold roughly 13%. This clonotype was sampled from a human donor who donated a stem cell graft to a child with acute lymphoblastic leukemia. Material: PBMCs from the stem cell graft donor, obtained from the stem cell graft.

The CDR3 here is CASSLATTAGDPANYGYTF. CDR3 bases: TGTGCCAGCAGCTTAGCCACGACAGCCGGGGATCCAGCTAACTATGGCTACACCTTC. The genes are TRBV7-8 and TRBJ1-2; tentative D call: TRBD1 (5 bases). The germline V and J ends were trimmed by 0 bases and 0 bases, with 20 bases remaining between them. The CDR3 contains 19 residues. Germline assignment: CDR1 SGHVS and CDR2 FQNEAQ.